This is a list of T cell receptor beta chains from one sample in a study of blood T cell repertoires in COVID-19. Some clones are missing from TCRdb's copy, which holds only in-frame ones; the method was immunoSEQ multiplex PCR. Of 150,000 or so clones in the sample, 87% were seen once. Sequencing input: peripheral blood. These receptors all come from an elderly man with acute or convalescent COVID-19. Each CDR3 is given with its conserved first and last residue. Fields, in order: J gene, CDR3 length, V gene, D gene, CDR3 DNA, CDR3 protein. A D gene is named only where the DNA matches it firmly.

j_call: TRBJ2-1; cdr3_length: 14; v_call: TRBV19; d_call: TRBD2; cdr3_nt: TGTGCCAGTAGACTACTAGCGGGGGACAATGAGCAGTTCTTC; cdr3_aa: CASRLLAGDNEQFF
j_call: TRBJ1-2; cdr3_length: 14; v_call: TRBV3-1/TRBV3-2; d_call: -; cdr3_nt: TGTGCCAGCAGCCAAATAGATAGCTTCTATGGCTACACCTTC; cdr3_aa: CASSQIDSFYGYTF
j_call: TRBJ2-1; cdr3_length: 15; v_call: TRBV2; d_call: -; cdr3_nt: TGTGCCAGCAGAGAAGGACTCGGCGAAGTGGGTGAGCAGTTCTTC; cdr3_aa: CASREGLGEVGEQFF
j_call: TRBJ1-3; cdr3_length: 14; v_call: TRBV14; d_call: TRBD1; cdr3_nt: TGTGCCAGCAGCCCAAGGGACAGGGGAAACACCATATATTTT; cdr3_aa: CASSPRDRGNTIYF
j_call: TRBJ1-6; cdr3_length: 14; v_call: TRBV7-2; d_call: TRBD1; cdr3_nt: TGTGCCAGCACTCAGGGGGGTTATAATTCACCCCTCCACTTT; cdr3_aa: CASTQGGYNSPLHF
j_call: TRBJ2-1; cdr3_length: 17; v_call: TRBV15; d_call: TRBD2; cdr3_nt: TGTGCCACCAGCAGAGGTACCGGGACTAGTCTACCCAATGAGCAGTTCTTC; cdr3_aa: CATSRGTGTSLPNEQFF
j_call: TRBJ2-7; cdr3_length: 13; v_call: TRBV5-1; d_call: TRBD1; cdr3_nt: TGCGCCAGCAGCCTCGGGACAGGTTACGAGCAGTACTTC; cdr3_aa: CASSLGTGYEQYF
j_call: TRBJ1-1; cdr3_length: 15; v_call: TRBV27; d_call: -; cdr3_nt: TGTGCCAGCAGTCCCCACAGGTCGGGGGGCACTGAAGCTTTCTTT; cdr3_aa: CASSPHRSGGTEAFF
j_call: TRBJ1-1; cdr3_length: 14; v_call: TRBV6-5; d_call: TRBD1; cdr3_nt: TGTGCCAGCAGGGGCGACAGGGTGACCACTGAAGCTTTCTTT; cdr3_aa: CASRGDRVTTEAFF
j_call: TRBJ1-4; cdr3_length: 15; v_call: TRBV7-9; d_call: TRBD1; cdr3_nt: TGTGCCAGCAGCTCAGGGGGGATACGTAATGAAAAACTGTTTTTT; cdr3_aa: CASSSGGIRNEKLFF
j_call: TRBJ1-1; cdr3_length: 14; v_call: TRBV28; d_call: TRBD1; cdr3_nt: TGTGCCAGCAGTTTTGACAGGGTTAACACTGAAGCTTTCTTT; cdr3_aa: CASSFDRVNTEAFF
j_call: TRBJ2-1; cdr3_length: 15; v_call: TRBV28; d_call: TRBD2; cdr3_nt: TGTGCCAGCAGTCTGGGACTAGCGGGAGATGATGAGCAGTTCTTC; cdr3_aa: CASSLGLAGDDEQFF
j_call: TRBJ1-2; cdr3_length: 14; v_call: TRBV6-5; d_call: -; cdr3_nt: TGTGCCAGCAGCTTCCGCGAGTCGCACTATGGCTACACCTTC; cdr3_aa: CASSFRESHYGYTF
j_call: TRBJ1-4; cdr3_length: 14; v_call: TRBV28; d_call: TRBD1; cdr3_nt: TGTGCCAGCAGATTAGGGACAGGGGGAGAAAAACTGTTTTTT; cdr3_aa: CASRLGTGGEKLFF